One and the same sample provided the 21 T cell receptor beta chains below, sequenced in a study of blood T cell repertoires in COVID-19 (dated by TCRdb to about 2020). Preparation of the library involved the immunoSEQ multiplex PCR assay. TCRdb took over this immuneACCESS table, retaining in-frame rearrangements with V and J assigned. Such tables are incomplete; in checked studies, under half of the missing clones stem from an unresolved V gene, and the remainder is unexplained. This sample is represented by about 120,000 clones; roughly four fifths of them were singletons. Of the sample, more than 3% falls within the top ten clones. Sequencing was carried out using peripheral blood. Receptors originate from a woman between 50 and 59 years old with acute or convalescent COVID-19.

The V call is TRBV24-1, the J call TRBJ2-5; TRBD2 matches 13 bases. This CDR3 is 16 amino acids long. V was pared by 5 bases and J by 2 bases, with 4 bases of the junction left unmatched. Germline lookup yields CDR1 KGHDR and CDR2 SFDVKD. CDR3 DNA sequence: TGTGCCACCAGTGCCCTGGGACTAGCGGGACAAGAGACCCAGTACTTC. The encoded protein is CATSALGLAGQETQYF.

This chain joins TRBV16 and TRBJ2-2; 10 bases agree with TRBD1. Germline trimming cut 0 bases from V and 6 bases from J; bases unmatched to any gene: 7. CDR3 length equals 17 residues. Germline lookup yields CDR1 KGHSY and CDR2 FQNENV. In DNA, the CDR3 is TGTGCCAGCAGCCAATCGACAGGGGGCGTGTTCGCCGGGGAGCTGTTTTTT. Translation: CASSQSTGGVFAGELFF.

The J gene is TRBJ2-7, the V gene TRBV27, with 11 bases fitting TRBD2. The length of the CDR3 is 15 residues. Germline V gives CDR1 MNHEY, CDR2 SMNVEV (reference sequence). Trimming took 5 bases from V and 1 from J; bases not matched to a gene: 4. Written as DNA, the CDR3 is TGTGCCAGCAGTCCTAGACTAGCGGGATCCTACGAGCAGTACTTC. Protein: CASSPRLAGSYEQYF.

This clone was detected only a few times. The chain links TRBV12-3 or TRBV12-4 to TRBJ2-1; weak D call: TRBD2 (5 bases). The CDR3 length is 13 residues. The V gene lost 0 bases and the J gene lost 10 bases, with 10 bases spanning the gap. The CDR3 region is CASSLASGGEQFF. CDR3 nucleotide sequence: TGTGCCAGCAGTTTAGCGTCGGGCGGGGAGCAGTTCTTC.

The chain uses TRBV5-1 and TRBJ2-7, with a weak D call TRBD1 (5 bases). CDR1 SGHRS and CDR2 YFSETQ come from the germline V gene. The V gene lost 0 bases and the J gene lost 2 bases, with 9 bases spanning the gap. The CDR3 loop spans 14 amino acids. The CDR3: CASSLDRFPYEQYF. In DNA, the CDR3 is TGCGCCAGCAGCTTGGACAGGTTTCCCTACGAGCAGTACTTC.

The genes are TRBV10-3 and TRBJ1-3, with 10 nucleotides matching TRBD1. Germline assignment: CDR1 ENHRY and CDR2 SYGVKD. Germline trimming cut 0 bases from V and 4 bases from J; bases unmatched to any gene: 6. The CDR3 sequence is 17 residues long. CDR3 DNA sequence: TGTGCCATCAGTGAGTCCCTGGGACAGGGGAGAGGAAACACCATATATTTT. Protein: CAISESLGQGRGNTIYF.

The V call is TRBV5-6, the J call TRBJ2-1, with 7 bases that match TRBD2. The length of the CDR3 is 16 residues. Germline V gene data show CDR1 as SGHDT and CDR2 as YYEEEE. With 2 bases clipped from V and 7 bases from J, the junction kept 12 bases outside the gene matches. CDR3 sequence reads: CASSFLVSGGGNEQFF. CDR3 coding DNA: TGTGCCAGCAGCTTTCTAGTCTCGGGGGGAGGGAATGAGCAGTTCTTC.

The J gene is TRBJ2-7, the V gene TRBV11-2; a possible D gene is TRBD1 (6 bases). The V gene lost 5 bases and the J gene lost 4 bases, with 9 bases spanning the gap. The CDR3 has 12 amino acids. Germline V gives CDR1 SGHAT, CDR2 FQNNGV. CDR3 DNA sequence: TGTGCCAGCAGCGCACAGGGTTACGAGCAGTACTTC. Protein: CASSAQGYEQYF.

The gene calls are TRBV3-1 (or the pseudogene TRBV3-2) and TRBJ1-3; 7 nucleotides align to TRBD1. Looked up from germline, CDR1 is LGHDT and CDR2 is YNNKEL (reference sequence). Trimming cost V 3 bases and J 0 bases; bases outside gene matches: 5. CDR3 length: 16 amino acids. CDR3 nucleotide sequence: TGTGCCAGCAGCCAGCGACAGGGCGACTCTGGAAACACCATATATTTT. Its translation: CASSQRQGDSGNTIYF.

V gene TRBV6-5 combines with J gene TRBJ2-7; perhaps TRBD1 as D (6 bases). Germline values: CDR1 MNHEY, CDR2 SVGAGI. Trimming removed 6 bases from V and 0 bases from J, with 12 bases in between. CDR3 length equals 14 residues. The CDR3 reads CASRVTGNSYEQYF. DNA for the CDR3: TGTGCCAGCAGAGTAACAGGGAACTCCTACGAGCAGTACTTC.

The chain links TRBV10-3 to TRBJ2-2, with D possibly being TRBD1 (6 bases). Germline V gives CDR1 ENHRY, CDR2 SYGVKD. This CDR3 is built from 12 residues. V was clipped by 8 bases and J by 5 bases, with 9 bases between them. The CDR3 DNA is TGTGCCATCGGCAGGGGTACCGGGGAGCTGTTTTTT. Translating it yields CAIGRGTGELFF.

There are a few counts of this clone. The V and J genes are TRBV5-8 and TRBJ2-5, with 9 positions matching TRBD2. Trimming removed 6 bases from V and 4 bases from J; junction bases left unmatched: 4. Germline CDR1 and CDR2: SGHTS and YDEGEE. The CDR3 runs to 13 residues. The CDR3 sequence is CASNSGRLETQYF. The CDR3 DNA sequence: TGTGCCAGCAATAGCGGGAGACTAGAGACCCAGTACTTC.

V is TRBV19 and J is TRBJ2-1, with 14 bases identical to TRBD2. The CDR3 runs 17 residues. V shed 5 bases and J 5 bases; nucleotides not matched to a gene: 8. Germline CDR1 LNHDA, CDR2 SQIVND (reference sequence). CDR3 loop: CASSGTSGGLDNNEQFF. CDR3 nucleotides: TGTGCCAGTAGTGGGACTAGCGGGGGTTTGGATAACAATGAGCAGTTCTTC.

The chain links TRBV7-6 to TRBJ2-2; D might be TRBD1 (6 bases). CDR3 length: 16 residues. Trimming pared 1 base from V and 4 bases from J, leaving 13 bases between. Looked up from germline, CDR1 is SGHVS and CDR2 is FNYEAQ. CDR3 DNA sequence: TGTGCCAGCAGCTTAGTAGGGGGAGCAGCCACCGGGGAGCTGTTTTTT. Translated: CASSLVGGAATGELFF.

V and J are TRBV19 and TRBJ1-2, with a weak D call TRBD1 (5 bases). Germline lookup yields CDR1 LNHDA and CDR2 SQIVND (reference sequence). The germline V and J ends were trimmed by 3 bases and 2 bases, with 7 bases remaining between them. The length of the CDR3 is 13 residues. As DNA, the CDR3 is TGTGCCAGTAGTATGGGGCTGAACTATGGCTACACCTTC. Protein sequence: CASSMGLNYGYTF.

CDR3 DNA sequence: TGTGCCACCGTAGTCGGGACAGGGGTCTACAATGAGCAGTTCTTC. Amino acid sequence: CATVVGTGVYNEQFF. This sequence joins TRBV7-9 and TRBJ2-1; 10 bases fit TRBD1. Trimming cost V 10 bases and J 3 bases; bases outside gene matches: 9. The CDR3 contains 15 residues. Germline loops: CDR1 SEHNR, CDR2 FQNEAQ (reference sequence).

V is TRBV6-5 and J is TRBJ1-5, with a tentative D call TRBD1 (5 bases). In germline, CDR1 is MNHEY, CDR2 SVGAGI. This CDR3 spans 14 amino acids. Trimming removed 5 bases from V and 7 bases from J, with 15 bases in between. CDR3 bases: TGTGCCAGCAGTATCGGGCAGGGTGGGCAGCCCCAGCATTTT. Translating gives CASSIGQGGQPQHF.

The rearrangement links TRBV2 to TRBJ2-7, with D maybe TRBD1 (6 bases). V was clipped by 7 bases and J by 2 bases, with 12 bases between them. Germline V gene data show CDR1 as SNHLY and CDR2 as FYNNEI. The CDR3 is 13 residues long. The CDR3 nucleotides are TGTGCCAGCAAGCCTTACAGGGCCTACGAGCAGTACTTC. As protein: CASKPYRAYEQYF.

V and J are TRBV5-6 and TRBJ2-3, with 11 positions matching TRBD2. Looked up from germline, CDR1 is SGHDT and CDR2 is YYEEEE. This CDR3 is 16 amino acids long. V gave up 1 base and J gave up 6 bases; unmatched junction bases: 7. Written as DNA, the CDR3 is TGTGCCAGCAGCTTGTTTAAGGCTAGCGGGGGGGATACGCAGTATTTT. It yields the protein CASSLFKASGGDTQYF.

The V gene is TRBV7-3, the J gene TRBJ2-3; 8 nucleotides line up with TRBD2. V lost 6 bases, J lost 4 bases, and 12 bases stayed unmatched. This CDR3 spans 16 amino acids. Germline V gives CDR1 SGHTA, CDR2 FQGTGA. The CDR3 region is CASSAGGLGMADTQYF. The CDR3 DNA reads TGTGCCAGCAGTGCGGGGGGACTAGGCATGGCAGATACGCAGTATTTT.

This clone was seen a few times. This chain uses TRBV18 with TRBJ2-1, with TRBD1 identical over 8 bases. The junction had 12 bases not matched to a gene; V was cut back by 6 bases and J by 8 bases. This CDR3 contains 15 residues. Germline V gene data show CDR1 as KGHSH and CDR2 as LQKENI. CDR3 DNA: TGTGCCAGCTCTGCAGGGGGCGAGAGTGGGGATGAGCAGTTCTTC. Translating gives CASSAGGESGDEQFF.